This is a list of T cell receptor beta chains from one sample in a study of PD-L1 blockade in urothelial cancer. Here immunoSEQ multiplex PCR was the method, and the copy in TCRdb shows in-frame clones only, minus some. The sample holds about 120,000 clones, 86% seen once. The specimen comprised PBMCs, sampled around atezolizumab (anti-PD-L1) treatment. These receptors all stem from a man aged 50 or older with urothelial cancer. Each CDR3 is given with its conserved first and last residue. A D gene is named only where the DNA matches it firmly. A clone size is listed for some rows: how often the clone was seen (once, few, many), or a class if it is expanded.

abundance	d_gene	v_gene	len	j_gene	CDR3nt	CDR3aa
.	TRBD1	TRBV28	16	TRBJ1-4	TGTGCCAGCAGTCCGGGACAGGGGGCCGAGTATGAAAAACTGTTTTTT	CASSPGQGAEYEKLFF
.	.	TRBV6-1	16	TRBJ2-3	TGTGCCAGCAGTGGACAACTAGGAAGTGCCACAGATACGCAGTATTTT	CASSGQLGSATDTQYF
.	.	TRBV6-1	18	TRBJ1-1	TGTGCCAGCAGTGGAGGATTAAGGGGGACTATGGTGAACACTGAAGCTTTCTTT	CASSGGLRGTMVNTEAFF
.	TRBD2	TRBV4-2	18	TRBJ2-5	TGTGCCAGCAGCCAAGTAACGGCTAGCGGGAGATACCAAGAGACCCAGTACTTC	CASSQVTASGRYQETQYF
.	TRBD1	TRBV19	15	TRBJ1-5	TGTGCCAGTAGTCCTTCGACAGGGGGCGGTCAGCCCCAGCATTTT	CASSPSTGGGQPQHF
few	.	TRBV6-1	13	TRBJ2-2	TGTGCCAGCAAGACACCTTTCACCGGGGAGCTGTTTTTT	CASKTPFTGELFF
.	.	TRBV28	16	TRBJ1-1	TGTGCCAGCAGTTCTGGCAACAGGGTAGCGAACACTGAAGCTTTCTTT	CASSSGNRVANTEAFF
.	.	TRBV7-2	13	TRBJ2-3	TGTGCCAGCAGTGTCTTAGCCAAAGATACGCAGTATTTT	CASSVLAKDTQYF
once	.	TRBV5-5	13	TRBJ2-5	TGTGCCAGCAGATGGACAGTTTTAGAGACCCAGTACTTC	CASRWTVLETQYF
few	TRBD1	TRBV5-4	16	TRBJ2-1	TGTGCCAGCAGCTTGGCCGGACAGGGGGACTACAATGAGCAGTTCTTC	CASSLAGQGDYNEQFF
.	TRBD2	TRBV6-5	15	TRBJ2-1	TGTGCCAGCAGCCAAATAGCGGGAGGGTATCATGAGCAGTTCTTC	CASSQIAGGYHEQFF
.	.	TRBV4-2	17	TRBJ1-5	TGTGCCAGCAGCCAGCATCCTCGGACAGAGAGCAATCAGCCCCAGCATTTT	CASSQHPRTESNQPQHF
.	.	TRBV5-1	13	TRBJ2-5	TGCGCCAGCAGCTTGTCCCGCGTGGAGACCCAGTACTTC	CASSLSRVETQYF
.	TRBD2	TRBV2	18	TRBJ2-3	TGTGCCAGCAGTGAGGGGACTAGCGGGAGGGCAGGGGCAGATACGCAGTATTTT	CASSEGTSGRAGADTQYF
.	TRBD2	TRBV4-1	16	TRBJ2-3	TGCGCCAGCAGCCAAGATGCGGGAGGGCTTTTTTATACGCAGTATTTT	CASSQDAGGLFYTQYF
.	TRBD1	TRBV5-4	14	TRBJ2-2	TGTGCCAGCAGCAGGGACAGGGAGGCCGGGGAGCTGTTTTTT	CASSRDREAGELFF
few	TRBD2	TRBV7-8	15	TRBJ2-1	TGTGCCAGCAGCAAGCGGGAGGGCTCCTACAATGAGCAGTTCTTC	CASSKREGSYNEQFF
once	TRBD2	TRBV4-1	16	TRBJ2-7	TGCGCCAGCAGCCAAGCGACTAGCGGGAGAGTCTACGAGCAGTACTTC	CASSQATSGRVYEQYF
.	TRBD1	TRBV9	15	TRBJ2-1	TGTGCCAGCAATACCGCCGGGACAGGGATAAATGAGCAGTTCTTC	CASNTAGTGINEQFF
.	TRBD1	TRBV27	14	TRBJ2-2	TGTGCCAGCATGGGACAGGGGTTTCCCGGGGAGCTGTTTTTT	CASMGQGFPGELFF
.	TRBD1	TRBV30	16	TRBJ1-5	TGTGCCTGGAGTGTACCCTATCGACAGGGGAATCAGCCCCAGCATTTT	CAWSVPYRQGNQPQHF
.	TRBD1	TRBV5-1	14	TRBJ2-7	TGCGCCAGCAGGGGCCTCCGGGACAGGGACGAGCAGTACTTC	CASRGLRDRDEQYF
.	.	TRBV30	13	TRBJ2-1	TGTGCCTGGAGTGTACGAGCTGGCAATGAGCAGTTCTTC	CAWSVRAGNEQFF
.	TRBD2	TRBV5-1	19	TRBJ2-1	TGCGCCAGCAGCTTGGCCCTAGCGGGAGGGGGACCTACCTACAATGAGCAGTTCTTC	CASSLALAGGGPTYNEQFF
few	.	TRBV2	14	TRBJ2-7	TGTGCCAGCAGCGGCGGACTTACTTACTACGAGCAGTACTTC	CASSGGLTYYEQYF
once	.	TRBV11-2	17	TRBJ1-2	TGTGCCAGCAGCTTAGATCGTCTGACAGGTCGCAACTATGGCTACACCTTC	CASSLDRLTGRNYGYTF
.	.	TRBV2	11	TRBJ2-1	TGTGCCAGCAGTTACTACAATGAGCAGTTCTTC	CASSYYNEQFF
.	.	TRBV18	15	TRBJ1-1	TGTGCCAGCTCACCACTTGACAGCATGAACACTGAAGCTTTCTTT	CASSPLDSMNTEAFF
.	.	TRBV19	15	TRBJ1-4	TGTGCCAGTAGTCCCCGCCTAGCAACTAATGAAAAACTGTTTTTT	CASSPRLATNEKLFF
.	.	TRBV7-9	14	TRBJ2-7	TGTGCCAGCAGCGATACGGCAGGGGTTCGCGAGCAGTACTTC	CASSDTAGVREQYF
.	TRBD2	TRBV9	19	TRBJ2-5	TGTGCCAGCAGCGTTTTCGGCCAGATGGGACTAGCGGGAGCGGAGACCCAGTACTTC	CASSVFGQMGLAGAETQYF
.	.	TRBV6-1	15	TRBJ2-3	TGTGCCAGCTCTATCACGGGGTCTAGCACAGATACGCAGTATTTT	CASSITGSSTDTQYF
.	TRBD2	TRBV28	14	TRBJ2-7	TGTGCCAGCAGTGTTTGGGGGGGACCTTACGAGCAGTACTTC	CASSVWGGPYEQYF
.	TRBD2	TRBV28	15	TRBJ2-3	TGTGCCAGTAAGCCCGGCGGGAGTTGGACAGATACGCAGTATTTT	CASKPGGSWTDTQYF
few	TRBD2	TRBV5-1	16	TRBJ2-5	TGCGCCAGCAGCTTTACTCCCGGGACTAGTGGCGAGACCCAGTACTTC	CASSFTPGTSGETQYF
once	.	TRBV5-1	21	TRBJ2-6	TGCGCCAGCAGCTTCCGGGGGGCAGGACTTTCAGCCTCCTCTGGGGCCAACGTCCTGACTTTC	CASSFRGAGLSASSGANVLTF
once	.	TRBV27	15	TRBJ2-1	TGTGCCAGCAGTTTTAGGCGGACAGCCTCCAATGAGCAGTTCTTC	CASSFRRTASNEQFF
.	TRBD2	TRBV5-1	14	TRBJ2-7	TGCGCCAGCAGCTCCCCACCGGGAGGGAACGAGCAGTACTTC	CASSSPPGGNEQYF
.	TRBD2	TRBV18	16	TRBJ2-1	TGTGCCAGCTCACCAATCGGCGGGAGGGCCTACAATGAGCAGTTCTTC	CASSPIGGRAYNEQFF
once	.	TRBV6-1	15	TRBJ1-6	TGTGCCAGCAGTGAAGTCGACAGGAATAATTCACCCCTCCACTTT	CASSEVDRNNSPLHF
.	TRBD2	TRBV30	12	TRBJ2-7	TGTGCCTGGGTAGCGGGAGGCCACGAGCAGTACTTC	CAWVAGGHEQYF
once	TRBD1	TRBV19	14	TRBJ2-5	TGTGCCAGTAGTCGACAGGGCTCGGGAGAGACCCAGTACTTC	CASSRQGSGETQYF
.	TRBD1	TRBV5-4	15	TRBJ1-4	TGTGCCAGCAGCGGCGGAGGGGGCGGTAATGAAAAACTGTTTTTT	CASSGGGGGNEKLFF
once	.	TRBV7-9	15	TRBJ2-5	TGTGCCAGCAGCTATAGACTAGAAGGAGAGGAGACCCAGTACTTC	CASSYRLEGEETQYF
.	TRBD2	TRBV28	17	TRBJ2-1	TGTGCCAGCAGGGGACTAGCGGGAGGGCCTAGCTACAATGAGCAGTTCTTC	CASRGLAGGPSYNEQFF
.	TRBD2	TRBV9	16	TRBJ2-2	TGTGCCAGCAGCACACTACTAGCGGGAGTCACCGGGGAGCTGTTTTTT	CASSTLLAGVTGELFF
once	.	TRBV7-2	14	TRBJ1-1	TGTGCCAGCAGCTTTGGCCAGGCGAACACTGAAGCTTTCTTT	CASSFGQANTEAFF
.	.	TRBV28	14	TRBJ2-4	TGTGCCAGCAGTTTGGCGGTTTCTCTCTCTGTTCAGTACTTC	CASSLAVSLSVQYF
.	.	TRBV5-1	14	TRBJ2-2	TGCGCCAGCAGCTTGGACAGTAACACCGGGGAGCTGTTTTTT	CASSLDSNTGELFF
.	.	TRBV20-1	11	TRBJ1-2	TGCAGTGCTAGATCTGTCTATGGCTACACCTTC	CSARSVYGYTF
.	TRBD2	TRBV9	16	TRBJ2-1	TGTGCCAGCAGTCCCCTAACTAGCGGGCCCTACAATGAGCAGTTCTTC	CASSPLTSGPYNEQFF
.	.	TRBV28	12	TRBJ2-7	TGTGCCAGCAGTCCCACTACGTACGAGCAGTACTTC	CASSPTTYEQYF
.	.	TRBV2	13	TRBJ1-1	TGTGCCAGTTGGAGGGATACAGACACTGAAGCTTTCTTT	CASWRDTDTEAFF
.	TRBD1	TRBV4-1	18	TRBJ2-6	TGCGCCAGCAGCCAAACAGTCCAGGGGGCTTTTGGGGCCAACGTCCTGACTTTC	CASSQTVQGAFGANVLTF
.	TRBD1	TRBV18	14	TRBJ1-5	TGTGCCAGCTCCGCGGGACAGGAGAATCAGCCCCAGCATTTT	CASSAGQENQPQHF
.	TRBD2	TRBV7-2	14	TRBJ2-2	TGTGCCAGCAGCCCCAGGACTAGTGTCGGGGAGCTGTTTTTT	CASSPRTSVGELFF
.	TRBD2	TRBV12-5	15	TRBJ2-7	TGTGCTAGTGGTTTGGTAAGCCGGGAGGATTACGAGCAGTACTTC	CASGLVSREDYEQYF
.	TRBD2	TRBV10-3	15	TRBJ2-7	TGTGCCATCAGGAGGACTAGCGGGAGTGTGAGCGAGCAGTACTTC	CAIRRTSGSVSEQYF
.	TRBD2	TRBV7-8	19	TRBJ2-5	TGTGCCAGCAGCTTCCCAACAGGGACTAGCGGGGAGGGGGGGTGGTCCCAGTACTTC	CASSFPTGTSGEGGWSQYF